This TCR beta chain appears in the sequencing data of a study of Graves' ophthalmopathy and Graves' hyperthyroidism. The study excluded patients with other autoimmune diseases, uncontrolled infections, pregnancy or lactation. This CDR3 has 14 amino acids. V was trimmed by 5 bases and J by 8 bases, leaving 18 bases between them. Germline CDR1 and CDR2: SGHNT and YENEEA. Investigators amplified TCR beta CDR3 regions from RNA transcripts. HTBI primers were employed in first-round RT-PCR, then a second-round multiplex PCR followed. TCRdb used MiXCR to reprocess the multiplex PCR reads, holding one entry per CDR3 protein. The data show 600,000 to 700,000 distinct CDR3 sequences, just over 40% seen once.

J is TRBJ1-2 and V is TRBV11-3, with no clear D. The sequence was collected from an adult man with Graves' ophthalmopathy. The material sequenced was peripheral blood. The CDR3 sequence: CASSQEAQVKGYTF. The CDR3 DNA reads as TGTGCCAGCAGCCAAGAAGCGCAGGTGAAGGGCTACACCTTC.